This T cell receptor beta chain was profiled in a study of OX40 agonist ivuxolimab in advanced cancers. On the study more broadly: Dose-escalation patients had hepatocellular carcinoma, melanoma, renal cell or head and neck cancer.

Study observations and caveats: At doses 0.1 to 3.0 mg/kg, CD4+ and CD8+ clones expanded. More expanded clones were found, on average, in CD8+ than in CD4+ T cells.

Here immunoSEQ multiplex PCR was the method, and the copy in TCRdb shows in-frame clones only, minus some. The repertoire consists of 70,000 to 95,000 clones, with about 85% occurring once and the leading ten covering about 1.1%. Notes on this clone: As yet, its antigen is unknown.

Peripheral blood came from all dose cohorts at three timepoints. Deletions cut 1 base from V and 7 bases from J, with 15 bases between. The CDR3 contains 15 residues. The V gene's germline CDR1 is MNHNS and CDR2 SASEGT. The rearrangement uses TRBV6-1 and TRBJ2-3; D gene unclear. This receptor was identified in an adult with an advanced solid tumor such as melanoma, head and neck, liver or kidney cancer. Sequencing used CD4+ or CD8+ T cells sorted from blood, obtained in a trial of the OX40 agonist ivuxolimab. Here the CDR3 reads CASSEVSAYGNTQYF. CDR3 DNA sequence: TGTGCCAGCAGTGAAGTTTCTGCTTATGGGAATACGCAGTATTTT.